Shown below are 32 T cell receptor beta chains from a single sample sequenced in a study of early T cells in non-severe SARS-CoV-2 infection. TCRdb re-analysed the 5' RACE reads in MiXCR, keeping a single row per CDR3 protein. The sample includes about 64,000 distinct CDR3 sequences, 8.8% of them seen just once. This sample comprised whole blood, obtained at baseline. The receptors were sampled from an adult who was a healthcare worker with PCR-confirmed SARS-CoV-2 infection or an uninfected control (not recorded which).

The rearrangement uses TRBV30 and TRBJ1-2; D is unclear. The V and J ends lost 5 bases and 0 bases respectively, with 10 bases between them. The germline V gene encodes CDR1 GTSNPN and CDR2 SVGIG (reference sequence). This CDR3 region has 13 residues. The CDR3 sequence: CAWSGAANYGYTF. The CDR3 bases are TGTGCCTGGTCAGGAGCCGCTAACTATGGCTACACCTTC.

Many counts were recorded for this clonotype. This chain links TRBV19 with TRBJ1-5, with 10 bases lining up with TRBD1. CDR1 and CDR2 (germline): LNHDA, SQIVND (reference sequence). CDR3 length equals 19 residues. V was clipped by 4 bases and J by 0 bases; unmatched bases: 12. This CDR3 reads CASSTPRPGQGYSNQPQHF. The CDR3 DNA follows: TGTGCCAGTAGTACTCCTCGTCCGGGACAGGGGTATAGCAATCAGCCCCAGCATTTT.

The table lists this clonotype with many counts. This sequence joins TRBV15 and TRBJ2-1; D gene ambiguous. This CDR3 has 17 residues. V was clipped by 1 base and J by 1 base, with 14 bases between them. Germline assignment: CDR1 LNHNV and CDR2 YYDKDF (reference sequence). CDR3 bases: TGTGCCACCAGCAGAGGGGATGGGTACCGATCCTACAATGAGCAGTTCTTC. This encodes CATSRGDGYRSYNEQFF. Filled out from reference TRBV15 and TRBJ2-1, the complete variable domain reads DAMVIQNPRYQVTQFGKPVTLSCSQTLNHNVMYWYQQKSSQAPKLLFHYYDKDFNNEADTPDNFQSRRPNTSFCFLDIRSPGLGDTAMYLCATSRGDGYRSYNEQFFGPGTRLTVL.

This clonotype was detected only a few times. The chain uses TRBV20-1 and TRBJ2-5, with D uncertain. CDR1 DFQATT and CDR2 SNEGSKA come from the germline V gene (reference sequence). This CDR3 is 16 amino acids long. Trimming removed 4 bases at V and 2 bases at J, with 20 bases between. CDR3: CSATADREPTQETQYF. CDR3 nucleotides: TGCAGTGCTACTGCAGATAGGGAACCGACTCAAGAGACCCAGTACTTC.

In its sample, this clonotype was seen a few times. The chain is built from TRBV21-1 and TRBJ1-1. TRBV21-1 has pseudogene status. This CDR3 has 14 amino acids. CDR3 nucleotides: TGTGCCAGCAGCAAAAGAAAGAGGAACACTGAAGCTTTCTTT. It specifies CASSKRKRNTEAFF.

This clonotype is deemed medium-sized. The chain joins TRBV19 to TRBJ2-1; 8 bases are a match to TRBD2. The J segment lost 4 bases and the V segment lost 3 bases, leaving 8 bases of the junction unmatched. The CDR3 runs to 16 residues. The germline V gene encodes CDR1 LNHDA and CDR2 SQIVND (reference sequence). The CDR3 DNA is TGTGCCAGTAGTATGAAAGCGGGAGTCGTTTACAATGAGCAGTTCTTC. Residues: CASSMKAGVVYNEQFF.

This chain connects TRBV14 to TRBJ2-1; D gene unclear. There are 14 residues in the CDR3. V was clipped by 1 base and J by 2 bases, with 6 bases between them. Germline values: CDR1 SGHDN, CDR2 FVKESK. The CDR3 region has the DNA TGTGCCAGCAGCCAAGTTCAGGCCTACAATGAGCAGTTCTTC. It encodes CASSQVQAYNEQFF. Variable domain in full (rest from reference TRBV14 and TRBJ2-1): EAGVTQFPSHSVIEKGQTVTLRCDPISGHDNLYWYRRVMGKEIKFLLHFVKESKQDESGMPNNRFLAERTGGTYSTLKVQPAELEDSGVYFCASSQVQAYNEQFFGPGTRLTVL.

In its sample, this clonotype was seen many times. The rearrangement joins TRBV7-2 to TRBJ2-3; 11 bases line up with TRBD2. Germline-derived CDR1 and CDR2 are SGHTA and FQGNSA. The junction had 6 bases not matched to a gene; V was cut back by 3 bases and J by 7 bases. The CDR3 sequence is 15 residues long. CDR3 sequence: CASSLKLAGVYTQYF. The CDR3 region has the DNA TGTGCCAGCAGCTTGAAACTAGCGGGAGTCTATACGCAGTATTTT. Full variable domain (outside the CDR3, taken from reference TRBV7-2 and TRBJ2-3): GAGVSQSPSNKVTEKGKDVELRCDPISGHTALYWYRQSLGQGLEFLIYFQGNSAPDKSGLPSDRFSAERTGGSVSTLTIQRTQQEDSAVYLCASSLKLAGVYTQYFGPGTRLTVL.

In its sample, this clonotype was seen many times. The chain employs TRBV7-9 and TRBJ2-1; 8 nucleotides line up with TRBD2. V lost 2 bases to trimming and J lost 7 bases; unmatched junction nucleotides: 7. Germline V gives CDR1 SEHNR, CDR2 FQNEAQ (reference sequence). CDR3 length: 15 residues. This CDR3 reads CASSLTTGGWNEQFF. In DNA, the CDR3 is TGTGCCAGCAGCTTAACGACGGGAGGGTGGAATGAGCAGTTCTTC.

The V gene is TRBV7-9, the J gene TRBJ2-7; D perhaps matches TRBD2 (5 bases). Germline loops: CDR1 SEHNR, CDR2 FQNEAQ (reference sequence). CDR3 length equals 15 residues. V lost 5 bases, J lost 0 bases, and 14 bases lay in between. Here the CDR3 DNA reads TGTGCCAGCAGCAAGCCGGGTACTAGCTCCTACGAGCAGTACTTC. Amino acid sequence: CASSKPGTSSYEQYF.

In its sample, this clonotype was seen many times. This chain connects TRBV4-3 to TRBJ2-3; 9 bases line up with TRBD1. V lost 1 base and J lost 3; bases outside the gene matches: 14. The CDR3 spans 19 residues. Looked up from germline, CDR1 is LGHNA and CDR2 is YSLEER. The CDR3 region is CASSQAPLPGQGVTDTQYF. In DNA, the CDR3 is TGCGCCAGCAGCCAAGCTCCTCTTCCGGGACAGGGAGTAACAGATACGCAGTATTTT.

This clonotype was picked up many times. CDR3 DNA sequence: TGCGCCAGCAGCTTGGCCCAGGGGATAGAAGCTTTCTTT. It encodes CASSLAQGIEAFF. The gene calls are TRBV5-1 and TRBJ1-1; tentative D call: TRBD1 (6 bases). The germline V gene has CDR1 SGHRS and CDR2 YFSETQ. Deletions cut 0 bases from V and 8 bases from J, with 11 bases between. CDR3 length equals 13 residues.

This clonotype has a handful of counts. The gene calls are TRBV7-2 and TRBJ2-3; 10 bases match TRBD2. J gave up 8 bases and V 1 base, and 6 bases lay outside the gene matches. Germline CDR1 is SGHTA and CDR2 is FQGNSA. The CDR3 consists of 15 residues. CDR3 nucleotide sequence: TGTGCCAGCAGCTTAGAAGCGGGAGGGGGCGGTACGCAGTATTTT. Translated, it gives CASSLEAGGGGTQYF.

The chain links TRBV12-3 or TRBV12-4 to TRBJ2-2; maybe TRBD1 (5 bases). The length of the CDR3 is 15 residues. V lost 3 bases and J 2 bases, leaving 10 bases between the germline ends. This CDR3 reads CASSFDWGNTGELFF. Written as DNA, the CDR3 is TGTGCCAGCAGTTTTGACTGGGGCAACACCGGGGAGCTGTTTTTT.

Ten or more counts support this clonotype. The chain uses TRBV5-1 and TRBJ2-4, with D tentatively TRBD2 (5 bases). V gave up 0 bases and J gave up 8 bases, with 12 bases separating them. The CDR3 loop spans 14 amino acids. Germline-derived CDR1 and CDR2 are SGHRS and YFSETQ. CDR3 sequence (DNA): TGCGCCAGCAGCTTGGTTGGCCCCGGGGACATTCAGTACTTC. Translating gives CASSLVGPGDIQYF.

The chain links TRBV28 to TRBJ1-2, with D unclear. The germline CDR1 and CDR2 sequences are MDHEN and SYDVKM. Trimming shortened V by 7 bases and J by 4 bases, and 16 bases separated the two germline ends. The CDR3 is 14 residues long. In nucleotides, the CDR3 is TGTGCCAGCAACCCATTAGGCCCCCTCTATGGCTACACCTTC. This sequence encodes CASNPLGPLYGYTF.

The chain links TRBV20-1 to TRBJ2-3; 10 bases line up with TRBD2. The length of the CDR3 is 14 residues. Germline V gene sequence: CDR1 DFQATT, CDR2 SNEGSKA (reference sequence). V dropped 6 bases and J dropped 2; count of bases not matched to a gene: 5. CDR3 nucleotides: TGCAGTGCCGCACTAGCGGGAAACACAGATACGCAGTATTTT. Translation: CSAALAGNTDTQYF.

At least ten counts were recorded for this clonotype. J is TRBJ2-6 and V is TRBV2; D not certain. Germline V gives CDR1 SNHLY, CDR2 FYNNEI. Trimming took off 6 bases at V and 1 base at J, with 13 bases between the two ends. This CDR3 contains 16 residues. The CDR3 nucleotides are TGTGCCAGCAGCGCTATACTTCTTTCTGGGGCCAACGTCCTGACTTTC. This encodes CASSAILLSGANVLTF. The whole variable domain, remainder taken from reference TRBV2 and TRBJ2-6, is EPEVTQTPSHQVTQMGQEVILRCVPISNHLYFYWYRQILGQKVEFLVSFYNNEISEKSEIFDDQFSVERPDGSNFTLKIRSTKLEDSAMYFCASSAILLSGANVLTFGAGSRLTVL.

This clonotype has at least ten counts. The chain links TRBV11-2 to TRBJ2-3, with D perhaps TRBD1 or TRBD2 (6 bases each). CDR3 length equals 16 residues. The V and J ends lost 1 base and 4 bases respectively, with 15 bases between them. The germline gives CDR1 SGHAT, CDR2 FQNNGV. The CDR3 DNA follows: TGTGCCAGCAGCTTAGCCGCGAGGGGGGCCGCAGATACGCAGTATTTT. Residues: CASSLAARGAADTQYF.

This clonotype was counted at least ten times. The chain uses TRBV7-3 and TRBJ2-1; D gene ambiguous. The V gene's germline CDR1 is SGHTA and CDR2 FQGTGA. The V end lost 1 base, the J end lost 10 bases, and 11 bases lay between the germline ends. This CDR3 is 13 amino acids long. CDR3 coding DNA: TGTGCCAGCAGCTTAAATGGGATAGGGGAGCAGTTCTTC. Protein: CASSLNGIGEQFF.

This clonotype was recorded a few times. This sequence joins TRBV7-3 and TRBJ2-2, with D tentatively TRBD1 (5 bases). CDR1 SGHTA and CDR2 FQGTGA come from the germline V gene. The CDR3 spans 13 residues. The V gene lost 5 bases and the J gene lost 7 bases, with 11 bases spanning the gap. CDR3 DNA: TGTGCCAGCAGCGTCCAGGGCGTCGGGGAGCTGTTTTTT. Amino acids: CASSVQGVGELFF.

The chain employs TRBV12-3 or TRBV12-4 and TRBJ2-3, with D unclear. This CDR3 spans 14 amino acids. Trimming took off 2 bases at V and 2 bases at J, with 8 bases between the two ends. As DNA, the CDR3 is TGTGCCAGCAGTTTAACCACAGACACAGATACGCAGTATTTT. Protein product: CASSLTTDTDTQYF.

This clonotype was counted ten times or more. The chain employs TRBV19 and TRBJ2-1, with D maybe TRBD1 (6 bases). The CDR3 extends over 15 amino acids. Germline V gene data show CDR1 as LNHDA and CDR2 as SQIVND (reference sequence). Between the trimmed V and J ends, which lost 5 bases and 1 base, there was a span of 12 bases. The CDR3 region is CASSPQGGSYNEQFF. CDR3 coding DNA: TGTGCCAGTAGTCCACAGGGTGGGTCCTACAATGAGCAGTTCTTC.

The chain is built from TRBV24-1 and TRBJ2-1; D is undetermined. V was pared by 3 bases and J by 5 bases, with 4 bases between. The CDR3 consists of 12 residues. The V gene's germline CDR1 is KGHDR and CDR2 SFDVKD. The CDR3 coding sequence is TGTGCCACCAGTGATCCCCACAATGAGCAGTTCTTC. This translates into CATSDPHNEQFF.

This rearrangement joins TRBV12-5 to TRBJ1-2, with D possibly matching TRBD1 (6 bases). The V gene's germline CDR1 is LGHNT and CDR2 FRNRAP. CDR3 length equals 17 residues. The V end lost 0 bases, the J end lost 6 bases, and 20 bases lay between the germline ends. The CDR3 loop reads CASGLVLARGKIHGYTF. The CDR3 region has the DNA TGTGCTAGTGGTTTGGTACTTGCCAGGGGAAAAATTCATGGCTACACCTTC.

This clonotype was observed a few times. Likely a read error: the CDR3 ends without its conserved phenylalanine or tryptophan. No DNA is shown, since the ends of the CDR3 on it are uncertain; the CDR3 is the one TCRdb lists. The chain's CDR3 is CASSAGVDFRV. The V call is TRBV7-9, the J call TRBJ2-5. Germline lookup yields CDR1 SEHNR and CDR2 FQNEAQ (reference sequence). The CDR3 length is 11 residues, termini included.

As concerns this clonotype: A much larger clone is a single base away; this may be a read error. The rearrangement links TRBV7-9 to TRBJ2-1, with D hard to call. This CDR3 comprises 16 residues. Germline V gene data show CDR1 as SEHNR and CDR2 as FQNEAQ (reference sequence). The CDR3 loop reads CASRLASQASYNEQFF. The DNA for the CDR3 is TGTGCCAGCCGCTTAGCCAGTCAAGCCTCCTACAATGAGCAGTTCTTC.

The table lists this clonotype with many counts. The chain couples TRBV11-2 to TRBJ2-2; 9 nucleotides line up with TRBD1. V gave up 5 bases and J gave up 4 bases; unmatched junction bases: 8. The CDR3 is made up of 16 amino acids. Looked up from germline, CDR1 is SGHAT and CDR2 is FQNNGV. CDR3 DNA sequence: TGTGCCAGCAGCCCCCCCCGGACAGGGGTCACCGGGGAGCTGTTTTTT. It specifies CASSPPRTGVTGELFF.

This clonotype was seen ten or more times. The chain uses TRBV7-8 and TRBJ1-1; D not certain. Germline values: CDR1 SGHVS, CDR2 FQNEAQ. This CDR3 has 13 residues. The V end was cut by 5 bases, the J end by 6 bases, with 13 bases between. The CDR3 nucleotides read TGTGCCAGCAGCCCCCGACGTAAGGCTGAAGCTTTCTTT. Amino acid sequence: CASSPRRKAEAFF. The full variable domain, rest sourced from reference TRBV7-8 and TRBJ1-1, is GAGVSQSPRYKVAKRGQDVALRCDPISGHVSLFWYQQALGQGPEFLTYFQNEAQLDKSGLPSDRFFAERPEGSVSTLKIQRTQQEDSAVYLCASSPRRKAEAFFGQGTRLTVV.

In this sample, this clonotype turned up a few times. The chain employs TRBV7-8 and TRBJ1-1, with TRBD1 identical over 7 bases. CDR1 SGHVS and CDR2 FQNEAQ come from the germline V gene. This CDR3 has 12 amino acids. Unmatched junction bases numbered 7, after V lost 8 bases and J lost 7 bases. CDR3 residues: CASGTRDSEAFF. The CDR3 coding sequence is TGTGCCAGCGGGACCCGGGACAGTGAAGCTTTCTTT.

This clonotype appeared many times. The chain carries TRBV11-2 and TRBJ2-7; TRBD2 is a possible D gene (5 bases). The CDR3 consists of 14 residues. V lost 8 bases and J lost 1, with 15 bases in between. Looked up from germline, CDR1 is SGHAT and CDR2 is FQNNGV. CDR3 bases: TGTGCCAGCCGGCAATTCAGCGGATCCTACGAGCAGTACTTC. This translates into CASRQFSGSYEQYF.

There are many counts of this clonotype. The chain combines TRBV12-3 or TRBV12-4 with TRBJ1-1; a weak D match, TRBD1 (5 bases). The CDR3 is 11 amino acids. V lost 6 bases, J lost 7 bases, and 9 bases lay in between. The CDR3 sequence: CASSRGGEAFF. The DNA for the CDR3 is TGTGCCAGCAGCCGGGGGGGTGAAGCTTTCTTT.